This T cell receptor beta chain comes out of a study of Tregs in tolerant kidney transplant recipients. The assay was immunoSEQ multiplex PCR, and TCRdb's table has in-frame clones only and misses some. This table lists roughly 50,000 clones. CDR1 and CDR2 (germline): SNHLY, FYNNEI. V lost 4 bases to trimming and J lost 4 bases, with 13 bases between them. This CDR3 contains 14 residues. Concerning this clone: The DNA ends 3 residues before the CDR3 does, and the rest of the CDR3 is filled in from the germline J gene.

This sample comprised CD4+ T cells from blood, obtained before the transplant. The chain has TRBV2 and TRBJ2-5; possibly TRBD2 for D (5 bases). This receptor was obtained from a human donor who received a combined kidney and bone marrow transplant. CDR3 in amino acids: CASSGGSPGETQYF. Incomplete CDR3 DNA: TGTGCCAGCAGTGGAGGGTCCCCAGGAGAGACC.